The 30 T cell receptor beta chains reported below all come from one sample, sequenced in a study of Graves' ophthalmopathy and Graves' hyperthyroidism. From RNA, the CDR3 regions of TCR beta chains were amplified and sequenced. Second-round multiplex PCR came after first-round RT-PCR with HTBI primers. Each CDR3 protein gets one entry after TCRdb re-called the multiplex PCR reads with MiXCR. The sample has 220,000 or so distinct CDR3 sequences, roughly a fifth seen once. Sequencing used peripheral blood. The receptors were gathered from a woman between 45 and 65 years old with Graves' ophthalmopathy.

The CDR3 loop reads CASLLGGLETQYF. CDR3 nucleotides: TGTGCCAGCCTCCTTGGAGGTTTGGAGACCCAGTACTTC. The rearrangement joins TRBV28 to TRBJ2-5; possible D gene TRBD2, 5 bases. Deletions cut 8 bases from V and 5 bases from J, with 15 bases between. Germline-derived CDR1 and CDR2 are MDHEN and SYDVKM. The CDR3 has 13 residues.

The chain recombines TRBV28 with TRBJ1-5, with no clear D. The germline gives CDR1 MDHEN, CDR2 SYDVKM. Trimming removed 3 bases at V and 3 bases at J, with 9 bases between. CDR3 size: 14 residues. CDR3 sequence (DNA): TGTGCCAGCAGTTTGGAGAGCTACAATCAGCCCCAGCATTTT. Residues: CASSLESYNQPQHF.

This clonotype appeared many times. The V call is TRBV29-1, the J call TRBJ2-7, with 8 bases fitting TRBD2. V gave up 5 bases and J gave up 0 bases; unmatched junction bases: 3. CDR3 length equals 13 residues. CDR1 is SQVTM, CDR2 ANQGSEA, per germline. The CDR3, as DNA: TGCAGCGTTCGGGGGGGAGACTCCTACGAGCAGTACTTC. Translated, it gives CSVRGGDSYEQYF.

The chain couples TRBV6-5 to TRBJ2-5; D remains ambiguous. Per the germline V gene, CDR1 is MNHEY and CDR2 is SVGAGI. The CDR3 is 13 residues long. The germline V and J ends were trimmed by 7 bases and 1 base, with 10 bases remaining between them. The CDR3 region is CASTLAAQETQYF. In DNA form, the CDR3 reads TGTGCCAGCACGTTGGCCGCCCAAGAGACCCAGTACTTC.

This clonotype was picked up many times. The chain has TRBV7-8 and TRBJ2-2, with D possibly being TRBD1 or TRBD2 (6 bases each). V lost 2 bases and J lost 6, with 16 bases in between. The CDR3 is made up of 16 amino acids. Germline V gene lookup returns CDR1 SGHVS and CDR2 FQNEAQ. CDR3 sequence (DNA): TGTGCCAGCAGCTTAAAATGGACAGCGGGTCCCGGGGAGCTGTTTTTT. Its translation is CASSLKWTAGPGELFF.

This clonotype was seen repeatedly, ten times or more. The gene calls are TRBV30 and TRBJ1-1; D remains ambiguous. Trimming took 2 bases from V and 4 from J, leaving 8 bases between them. CDR1 and CDR2 (germline): GTSNPN, SVGIG (reference sequence). This CDR3 has 12 residues. The CDR3 spells CAWSRTITEAFF. CDR3 nucleotides: TGTGCCTGGAGTCGGACGATCACTGAAGCTTTCTTT.

This clonotype was seen ten or more times. The chain recombines TRBV15 with TRBJ2-7; TRBD2 agrees at 13 bases. V lost 9 bases, J lost 3 bases, and 2 bases stayed unmatched. This CDR3 is built from 13 residues. CDR1 LNHNV and CDR2 YYDKDF come from the germline V gene (reference sequence). The CDR3 nucleotides are TGTGCCACGAGGACTAGCGGGAGCTACGAGCAGTACTTC. Translating it yields CATRTSGSYEQYF.

The chain uses TRBV6-1 and TRBJ2-7; 11 bases are shared with TRBD2. The V and J ends lost 3 bases and 6 bases, in that order; junction bases with no gene match: 7. Germline CDR1 is MNHNS and CDR2 is SASEGT. The CDR3 runs 15 residues. The CDR3 coding sequence is TGTGCCAGCAGTGACCGACTAGCGGGATGGAGCGAGCAGTACTTC. Translated: CASSDRLAGWSEQYF.

In its sample, this clonotype was seen a few times. The genes are TRBV20-1 and TRBJ1-5; possible D gene TRBD1, 6 bases. CDR1 and CDR2 (germline): DFQATT, SNEGSKA (reference sequence). CDR3 length: 14 amino acids. Trimming took 1 base from V and 6 from J, leaving 13 bases between them. CDR3 coding DNA: TGCAGTGCTAGAGCTGGGGGGGCAGGTCAGCCCCAGCATTTT. This codes for CSARAGGAGQPQHF.

This clonotype was seen at least ten times. The rearrangement joins TRBV5-1 to TRBJ2-5; D is possibly TRBD2 (5 bases). V was trimmed by 2 bases and J by 5 bases, leaving 10 bases between them. CDR1 is SGHRS and CDR2 is YFSETQ in the germline V gene. The CDR3 extends over 13 amino acids. The CDR3 is CASSFGKEETQYF. The CDR3, as DNA: TGCGCCAGCAGCTTCGGGAAGGAGGAGACCCAGTACTTC. Supplemented by reference TRBV5-1 and TRBJ2-5, the full variable domain reads KAGVTQTPRYLIKTRGQQVTLSCSPISGHRSVSWYQQTPGQGLQFLFEYFSETQRNKGNFPGRFSGRQFSNSRSEMNVSTLELGDSALYLCASSFGKEETQYFGPGTRLLVL.

This clonotype was counted many times. The chain recombines TRBV19 with TRBJ2-7; D is ambiguous. Trimming removed 3 bases at V and 0 bases at J, with 9 bases between. Per the germline V gene, CDR1 is LNHDA and CDR2 is SQIVND (reference sequence). The CDR3 runs to 14 residues. This chain's CDR3 is CASSIQRSSYEQYF. In nucleotides, the CDR3 is TGTGCCAGTAGTATCCAACGGAGCTCCTACGAGCAGTACTTC.

The chain is built from TRBV6-1 and TRBJ2-5; D remains unclear. The length of the CDR3 is 13 residues. The germline V and J ends were trimmed by 4 bases and 2 bases, with 8 bases remaining between them. Per the germline V gene, CDR1 is MNHNS and CDR2 is SASEGT. CDR3 in amino acids: CASSAGRQETQYF. The DNA of the CDR3 is TGTGCCAGCAGTGCCGGACGACAAGAGACCCAGTACTTC.

This clonotype was picked up many times. Here the CDR3 DNA reads TGTGCCAGCAGTTCCTTGGAGGGGGAGAGCTCCTACGAGCAGTACTTC. Protein sequence: CASSSLEGESSYEQYF. The gene calls are TRBV28 and TRBJ2-7; D might be TRBD1 or TRBD2, each matching 6 bases. This CDR3 region has 16 residues. Germline CDR1 is MDHEN and CDR2 is SYDVKM. V was trimmed by 4 bases and J by 0 bases, leaving 16 bases between them.

The gene calls are TRBV28 and TRBJ2-5; no reliable D call. V dropped 6 bases and J dropped 4 bases, with 15 bases sitting between them. Germline V gene sequence: CDR1 MDHEN, CDR2 SYDVKM. The CDR3 is 14 amino acids. CDR3 DNA sequence: TGTGCCAGCAGAGAACAATTGATAGGAGAGACCCAGTACTTC. Amino acid sequence: CASREQLIGETQYF.

Ten or more counts support this clonotype. The chain has TRBV12-3 or TRBV12-4 and TRBJ2-7; TRBD2 agrees at 7 bases. V was clipped by 0 bases and J by 5 bases; unmatched bases: 7. The CDR3 is 15 amino acids. The CDR3 DNA reads as TGTGCCAGCAGTTTAGCGGGAGGGCCAGTGGACGAGCAGTACTTC. Translated, it gives CASSLAGGPVDEQYF.

In its sample, this clonotype was seen many times. The rearrangement joins TRBV30 to TRBJ1-2, with no clear D. Germline V gene data show CDR1 as GTSNPN and CDR2 as SVGIG (reference sequence). The CDR3 runs 12 residues. V shed 0 bases and J shed 5 bases, with 7 bases lying between them. The CDR3: CAWSVQGYGYTF. CDR3 coding DNA: TGTGCCTGGAGTGTACAAGGTTATGGCTACACCTTC.

The chain recombines TRBV19 with TRBJ2-5; tentatively, D is TRBD1 (5 bases). The CDR3 length is 16 residues. The V gene's germline CDR1 is LNHDA and CDR2 SQIVND (reference sequence). Trimming left V 1 base short and J 2 bases short, with 14 bases between. CDR3 sequence: CASSIAGMGRQETQYF. DNA of the CDR3: TGTGCCAGTAGTATAGCTGGTATGGGGCGGCAAGAGACCCAGTACTTC.

The CDR3, as DNA: TGTGCCAGCTCACCAAGACAGGGGTCGTACACTGAAGCTTTCTTT. Translated: CASSPRQGSYTEAFF. The chain couples TRBV18 to TRBJ1-1; the match to TRBD1 covers 8 bases. J gave up 3 bases and V 2 bases, and 5 bases lay outside the gene matches. CDR1 and CDR2 (germline): KGHSH, LQKENI. The CDR3 spans 15 residues. Full variable domain (rest looked up from reference TRBV18 and TRBJ1-1): NAGVMQNPRHLVRRRGQEARLRCSPMKGHSHVYWYRQLPEEGLKFMVYLQKENIIDESGMPKERFSAEFPKEGPSILRIQQVVRGDSAAYFCASSPRQGSYTEAFFGQGTRLTVV.

In its sample, this clonotype was seen many times. This chain connects TRBV19 to TRBJ1-5, with 9 bases that match TRBD1. This CDR3 is 15 amino acids long. Germline-derived CDR1 and CDR2 are LNHDA and SQIVND (reference sequence). The J segment lost 1 base and the V segment lost 7 bases, leaving 5 bases of the junction unmatched. CDR3 bases: TGTGCCAGTATCTCGGACAGGGGAAGCAATCAGCCCCAGCATTTT. Translation: CASISDRGSNQPQHF.

This clonotype was seen ten or more times. This rearrangement joins TRBV12-3 or TRBV12-4 to TRBJ2-7; tentative D call: TRBD1 (6 bases). The CDR3 is made up of 15 amino acids. V lost 7 bases, J lost 0 bases, and 16 bases lay in between. The DNA of the CDR3 is TGTGCCAGCACAAAGACAGGTGGGTCCTCCTACGAGCAGTACTTC. Translating gives CASTKTGGSSYEQYF.

This clonotype was counted many times. The chain links TRBV20-1 to TRBJ2-7, with 16 bases matching TRBD2. The CDR3 extends over 17 amino acids. Germline CDR1 and CDR2: DFQATT and SNEGSKA (reference sequence). The J segment lost 6 bases and the V segment lost 6 bases, leaving 14 bases of the junction unmatched. The CDR3 nucleotides read TGCAGTGCCTCGGGACTAGCGGGAGGGCCCGGGGAAGGCGAGCAGTACTTC. Protein product: CSASGLAGGPGEGEQYF.

This clonotype was found many times. In DNA, the CDR3 is TGTGCCAGCAGTTTTCGCGTATCCCCGCCCAACATACAGCCGATTAACACTGAAGCTTTCTTT. It specifies CASSFRVSPPNIQPINTEAFF. The chain employs TRBV27 and TRBJ1-1; the D is unclear. Germline V gene data show CDR1 as MNHEY and CDR2 as SMNVEV (reference sequence). Trimming removed 3 bases at V and 2 bases at J, with 31 bases between. The CDR3 is 21 amino acids.

This clonotype appeared many times. The rearrangement uses TRBV29-1 and TRBJ2-7; 8 nucleotides match TRBD1. Germline V CDR1 and CDR2: SQVTM, ANQGSEA. The CDR3 extends over 11 amino acids. Germline trimming cut 3 bases from V and 10 bases from J; bases unmatched to any gene: 5. The CDR3 coding sequence is TGCAGCGTTGAGACCCAGGGGGCACAGTACTTC. It specifies CSVETQGAQYF.

This clonotype has just a few counts. V is TRBV4-2 and J is TRBJ2-5, with 12 positions matching TRBD2. The CDR3 has 18 amino acids. V was clipped by 4 bases and J by 5 bases; unmatched bases: 14. Germline V CDR1 and CDR2: LGHNA, YNFKEQ. CDR3 loop: CASSPGLAGRRGAETQYF. The DNA of the CDR3 is TGTGCCAGCAGCCCGGGACTAGCGGGCAGAAGGGGGGCGGAGACCCAGTACTTC.

This clonotype was counted ten times or more. The chain couples TRBV7-4 to TRBJ2-7; D is ambiguous. The CDR3 is made up of 13 amino acids. The germline V gene encodes CDR1 SGHVT and CDR2 SQSDAQ. Between the trimmed V and J ends, which lost 5 bases and 3 bases, there was a span of 11 bases. The CDR3 protein is CASSVQRVYEQYF. The DNA of the CDR3 is TGTGCCAGCAGCGTGCAAAGGGTCTACGAGCAGTACTTC.

This clonotype was observed many times. The genes are TRBV19 and TRBJ2-3; weak D call: TRBD1 (5 bases). Germline V gene sequence: CDR1 LNHDA, CDR2 SQIVND (reference sequence). This CDR3 region has 15 residues. V was clipped by 5 bases and J by 6 bases, with 18 bases between them. CDR3 in DNA: TGTGCCAGTAGTTCGAGCTCAGGGATCCGGGATACGCAGTATTTT. Its translation is CASSSSSGIRDTQYF. The complete variable domain, with remaining parts taken from reference TRBV19 and TRBJ2-3, reads DGGITQSPKYLFRKEGQNVTLSCEQNLNHDAMYWYRQDPGQGLRLIYYSQIVNDFQKGDIAEGYSVSREKKESFPLTVTSAQKNPTAFYLCASSSSSGIRDTQYFGPGTRLTVL.

This chain joins TRBV29-1 and TRBJ1-2; weak D call: TRBD1 (5 bases). The CDR3 contains 15 residues. The V gene's germline CDR1 is SQVTM and CDR2 ANQGSEA. V gave up 7 bases and J gave up 2 bases, with 20 bases separating them. The CDR3 nucleotides read TGCAGCGCAACCCAGGGTGGGGGGGTGAACTATGGCTACACCTTC. It translates to CSATQGGGVNYGYTF.

This clonotype appeared a few times. V usage is TRBV6-2 or TRBV6-3 and J usage is TRBJ1-5, with D hard to call. Germline V gene lookup returns CDR1 MNHEY and CDR2 SVGEGT. Trimming removed 1 base from V and 3 bases from J, with 7 bases in between. The CDR3 totals 14 residues. This chain's CDR3 is CASSYWGYNQPQHF. The CDR3 DNA reads as TGTGCCAGCAGTTACTGGGGATACAATCAGCCCCAGCATTTT.

The chain couples TRBV20-1 to TRBJ1-1; D unresolved. The CDR3 spans 13 residues. The ends were cut back, 2 bases at V and 3 bases at J, with 10 bases in the middle. Germline V CDR1 and CDR2: DFQATT, SNEGSKA (reference sequence). Here the CDR3 DNA reads TGCAGTGCTAGACGGTTTGGGTACACTGAAGCTTTCTTT. This sequence encodes CSARRFGYTEAFF.

This clonotype came up many times. The chain combines TRBV6-1 with TRBJ1-2, with TRBD1 identical over 10 bases. The CDR3 extends over 15 amino acids. Germline V gene sequence: CDR1 MNHNS, CDR2 SASEGT. Trimming cost V 7 bases and J 7 bases; bases outside gene matches: 12. Here the CDR3 DNA reads TGTGCCAGCACGGGTCCCGGGACAGGGGAAAGTGGCTACACCTTC. As protein: CASTGPGTGESGYTF.